The source of this T cell receptor beta chain is a study of blood T cell repertoires in COVID-19. Study background: Both acute and convalescent COVID-19 samples were obtained from the United States, Italy and Spain. Sources were T cells, B-cell-depleted T cells, or PBMCs; the material itself was cDNA or gDNA.

In the authors' workflow: The authors estimated nucleated cell counts from reference gene primer amplification. Assay used: immunoSEQ multiplex PCR; TCRdb lists only in-frame clones, some missing. V and J calls plus clone size are reproduced from that table; the DNA served to infer D and trimming. The sample includes about 140,000 clones, about 80% of them seen just once. The CDR3 has 17 residues. CDR1 and CDR2 (germline): LNHDA, SQIVND (reference sequence). Losses at the gene ends were 3 bases for V and 5 bases for J; bases not matched to a gene: 14. V and J are TRBV19 and TRBJ1-2, with TRBD1 matching 8 bases. This TCR was recovered from a woman in her sixties or seventies with acute or convalescent COVID-19. The specimen was peripheral blood. The CDR3 DNA is TGTGCCAGTAGTATTCCTTACGCAGGTCGGACAGGGTATGGCTACACCTTC. It is translated as CASSIPYAGRTGYGYTF.